This TCR beta chain was recovered during a study of blood T cell repertoires in COVID-19. Study at large: PBMCs, B-cell-depleted T cells, or T cells were the source of the cDNA or gDNA that made up the material.

As originally analysed: Amplifying reference gene primers gave estimates of nucleated cell counts. Clones were sequenced by immunoSEQ multiplex PCR, and TCRdb holds only the in-frame ones, with some missing. That table supplies the V and J calls and clone size; D and trimming were determined from the DNA. The sample consists of 320,000 or so clones, 85% of them appearing once. Germline assignment: CDR1 SGHTA and CDR2 FQGNSA. This CDR3 contains 15 residues. Trimming removed 7 bases from V and 2 bases from J; junction bases left unmatched: 8. Enrollees, about 18 to 89 years old, lived in about two dozen US areas. Each participant's cohort was designated according to participant-reported clinical history. This clone appeared a few times.

The receptor was derived from a woman in her 30s who had been exposed to COVID-19. The chain employs TRBV7-2 and TRBJ2-1, with 7 positions matching TRBD2. The material sequenced was PBMCs or T cells enriched from blood (not recorded which). The CDR3 region has the DNA TGTGCCAGCACCACGGGAGGCTCGGCCTACAATGAGCAGTTCTTC. As protein: CASTTGGSAYNEQFF.